The T cell receptor beta chain described here comes from a study of T cell responses to AZD1222 COVID-19 vaccine. The assay was immunoSEQ multiplex PCR, and TCRdb's table has in-frame clones only and misses some. This table has 180,000 or so clones, approximately 90% appearing once. The V and J ends lost 1 base and 5 bases respectively, with 14 bases between them. The germline V gene has CDR1 SGHDT and CDR2 YYEEEE. This CDR3 comprises 15 residues. This sequence was found in an adult who received the AZD1222 COVID-19 vaccine. V is TRBV5-6 and J is TRBJ2-3; D perhaps matches TRBD1 (6 bases). The specimen was peripheral blood, collected 28 days after the second AZD1222 dose. Here the CDR3 DNA reads TGTGCCAGCAGCTTGAACGGCAGGGGTGGAGATACGCAGTATTTT. It yields the protein CASSLNGRGGDTQYF. The variable domain in full, with the rest retrieved from reference TRBV5-6 and TRBJ2-3, is DAGVTQSPTHLIKTRGQQVTLRCSPKSGHDTVSWYQQALGQGPQFIFQYYEEEERQRGNFPDRFSGHQFPNYSSELNVNALLLGDSALYLCASSLNGRGGDTQYFGPGTRLTVL.